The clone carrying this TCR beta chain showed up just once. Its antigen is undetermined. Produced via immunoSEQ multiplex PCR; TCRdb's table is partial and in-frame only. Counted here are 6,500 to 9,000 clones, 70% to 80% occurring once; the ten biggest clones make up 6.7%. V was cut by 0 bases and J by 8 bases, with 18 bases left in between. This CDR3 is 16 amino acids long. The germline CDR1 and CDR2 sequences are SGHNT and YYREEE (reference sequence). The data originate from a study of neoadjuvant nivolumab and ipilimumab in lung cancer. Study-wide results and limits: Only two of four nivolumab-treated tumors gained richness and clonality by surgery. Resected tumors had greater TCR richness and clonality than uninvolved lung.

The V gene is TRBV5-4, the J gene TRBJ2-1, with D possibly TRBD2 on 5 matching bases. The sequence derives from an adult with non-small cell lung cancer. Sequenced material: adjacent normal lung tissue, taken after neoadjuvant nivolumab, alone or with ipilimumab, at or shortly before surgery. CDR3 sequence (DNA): TGTGCCAGCAGCTTGGGAGCGTGGACTCTTTCTGATGAGCAGTTCTTC. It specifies CASSLGAWTLSDEQFF.